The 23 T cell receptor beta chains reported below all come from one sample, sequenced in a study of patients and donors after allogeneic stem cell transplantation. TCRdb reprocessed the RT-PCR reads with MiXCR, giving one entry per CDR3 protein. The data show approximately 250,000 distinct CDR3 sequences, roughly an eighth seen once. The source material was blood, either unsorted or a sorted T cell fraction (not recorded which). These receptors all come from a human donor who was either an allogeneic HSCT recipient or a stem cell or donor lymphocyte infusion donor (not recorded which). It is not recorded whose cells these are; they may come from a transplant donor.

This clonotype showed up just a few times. The CDR3 DNA sequence: TGTGCCAGCAGTGAAAAGCCCTACGAGCAGTACTTC. It codes for CASSEKPYEQYF. The V and J genes are TRBV2 and TRBJ2-7; D is unresolved. The CDR3 extends over 12 amino acids. Germline V gene lookup returns CDR1 SNHLY and CDR2 FYNNEI. The ends were cut back, 2 bases at V and 2 bases at J, with 4 bases in the middle.

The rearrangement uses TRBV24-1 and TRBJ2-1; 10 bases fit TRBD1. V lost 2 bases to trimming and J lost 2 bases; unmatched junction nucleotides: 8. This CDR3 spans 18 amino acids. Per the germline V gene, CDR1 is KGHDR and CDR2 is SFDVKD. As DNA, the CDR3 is TGTGCCACCAGTGATTCCCTTAGACAGGGGGCGGCCTACAATGAGCAGTTCTTC. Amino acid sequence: CATSDSLRQGAAYNEQFF.

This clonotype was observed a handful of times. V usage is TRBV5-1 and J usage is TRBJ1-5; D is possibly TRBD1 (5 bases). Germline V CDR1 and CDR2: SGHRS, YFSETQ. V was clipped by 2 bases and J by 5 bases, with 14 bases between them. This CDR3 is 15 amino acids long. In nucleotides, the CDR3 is TGCGCCAGCAGCTTAGGGGATAGGGGTGATCAGCCCCAGCATTTT. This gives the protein CASSLGDRGDQPQHF.

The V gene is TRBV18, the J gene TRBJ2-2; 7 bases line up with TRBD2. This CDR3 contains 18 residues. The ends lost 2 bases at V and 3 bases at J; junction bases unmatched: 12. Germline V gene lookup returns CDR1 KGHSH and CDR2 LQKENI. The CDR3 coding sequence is TGTGCCAGCTCACCATCCCCGCGGGCGGGAGCGTACACCGGGGAGCTGTTTTTT. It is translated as CASSPSPRAGAYTGELFF.

The DNA of the CDR3 is TGCGCCAGCAGCCAACTCCGGACTAGCGGGGGGGGGAATGAGCAGTTCTTC. It translates to CASSQLRTSGGGNEQFF. This chain joins TRBV4-1 and TRBJ2-1, with 15 bases lining up with TRBD2. Unmatched junction bases numbered 6, after V lost 2 bases and J lost 7 bases. The CDR3 is 17 amino acids. The germline CDR1 and CDR2 sequences are MGHRA and YSYEKL.

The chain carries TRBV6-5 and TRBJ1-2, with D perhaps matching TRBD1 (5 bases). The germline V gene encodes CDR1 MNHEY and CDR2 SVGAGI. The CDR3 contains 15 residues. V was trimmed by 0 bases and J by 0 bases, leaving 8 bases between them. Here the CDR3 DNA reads TGTGCCAGCAGTTACTCTGGACAATCTAACTATGGCTACACCTTC. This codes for CASSYSGQSNYGYTF.

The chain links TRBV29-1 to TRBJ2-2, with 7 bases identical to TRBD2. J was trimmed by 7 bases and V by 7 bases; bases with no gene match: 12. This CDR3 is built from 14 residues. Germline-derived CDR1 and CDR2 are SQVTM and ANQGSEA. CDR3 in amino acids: CSGQTGGRGGELFF. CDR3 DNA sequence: TGCAGCGGCCAAACTGGGGGGAGGGGCGGGGAGCTGTTTTTT.

The CDR3 DNA reads TGTGCCAGTAGTATAGCTAATCAAGAGACCCAGTACTTC. Translation gives CASSIANQETQYF. This sequence joins TRBV19 and TRBJ2-5; no definite D call. The CDR3 consists of 13 residues. Germline V gene data show CDR1 as LNHDA and CDR2 as SQIVND (reference sequence). V lost 1 base and J 2 bases, leaving 5 bases between the germline ends.

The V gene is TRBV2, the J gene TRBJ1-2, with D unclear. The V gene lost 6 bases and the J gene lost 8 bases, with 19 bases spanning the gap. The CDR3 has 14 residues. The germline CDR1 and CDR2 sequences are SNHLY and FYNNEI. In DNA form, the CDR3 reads TGTGCCAGCAGGCCCCAAACAGACTCGGGGGGCTACACCTTC. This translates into CASRPQTDSGGYTF.

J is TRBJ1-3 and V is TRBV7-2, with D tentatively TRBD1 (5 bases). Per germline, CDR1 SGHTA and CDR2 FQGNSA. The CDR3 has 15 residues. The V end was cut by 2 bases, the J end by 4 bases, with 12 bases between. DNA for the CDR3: TGTGCCAGCAGCTTAACGGCGGGGCTCGGAAACACCATATATTTT. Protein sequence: CASSLTAGLGNTIYF.

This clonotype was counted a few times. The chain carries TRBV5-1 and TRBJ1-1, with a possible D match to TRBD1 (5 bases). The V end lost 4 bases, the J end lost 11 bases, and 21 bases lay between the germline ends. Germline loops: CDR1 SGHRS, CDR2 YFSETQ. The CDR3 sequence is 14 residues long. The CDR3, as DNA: TGCGCCAGCAGCCCCTCCGGGGTCGAGCGGGGCGCTTTCTTT. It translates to CASSPSGVERGAFF.

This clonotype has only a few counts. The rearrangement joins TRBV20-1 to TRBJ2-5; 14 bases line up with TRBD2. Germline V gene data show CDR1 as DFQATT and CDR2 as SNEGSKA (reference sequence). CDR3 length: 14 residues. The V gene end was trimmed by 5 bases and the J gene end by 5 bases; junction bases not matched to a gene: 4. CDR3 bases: TGCAGTGCTGGGACTAGCGGGAGTTCGGAGACCCAGTACTTC. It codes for CSAGTSGSSETQYF.

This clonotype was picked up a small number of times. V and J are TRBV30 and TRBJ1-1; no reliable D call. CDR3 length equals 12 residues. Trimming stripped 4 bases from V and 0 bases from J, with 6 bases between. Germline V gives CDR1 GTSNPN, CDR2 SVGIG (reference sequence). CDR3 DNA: TGTGCCTGGAATTCCATGAACACTGAAGCTTTCTTT. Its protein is CAWNSMNTEAFF.

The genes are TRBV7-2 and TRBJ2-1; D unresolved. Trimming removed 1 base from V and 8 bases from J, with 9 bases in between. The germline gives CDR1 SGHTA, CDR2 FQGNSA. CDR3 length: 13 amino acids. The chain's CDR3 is CASSLVVRYEQFF. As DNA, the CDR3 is TGTGCCAGCAGCTTAGTTGTTCGTTATGAGCAGTTCTTC. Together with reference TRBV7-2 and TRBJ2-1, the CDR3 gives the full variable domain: GAGVSQSPSNKVTEKGKDVELRCDPISGHTALYWYRQSLGQGLEFLIYFQGNSAPDKSGLPSDRFSAERTGGSVSTLTIQRTQQEDSAVYLCASSLVVRYEQFFGPGTRLTVL.

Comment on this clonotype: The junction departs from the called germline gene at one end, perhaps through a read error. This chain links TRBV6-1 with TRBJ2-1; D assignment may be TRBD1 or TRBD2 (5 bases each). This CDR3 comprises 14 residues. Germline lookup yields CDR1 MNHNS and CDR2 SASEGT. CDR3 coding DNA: TGTGCCAGCAGTGAAGCATATCGTCGGACACCCGGGGTGTTC. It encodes CASSEAYRRTPGVF.

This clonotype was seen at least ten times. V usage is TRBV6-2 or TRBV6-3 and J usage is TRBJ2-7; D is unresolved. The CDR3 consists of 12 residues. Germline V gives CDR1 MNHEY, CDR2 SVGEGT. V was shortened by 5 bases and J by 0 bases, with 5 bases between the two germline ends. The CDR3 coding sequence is TGTGCCAGCAGTGGGAACTCCTACGAGCAGTACTTC. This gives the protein CASSGNSYEQYF.

CDR3 DNA sequence: TGTGCCAGCAGCTTGGGACAGGGTGGCAATTCACCCCTCCACTTT. It yields the protein CASSLGQGGNSPLHF. V is TRBV7-3 and J is TRBJ1-6; TRBD1 agrees at 9 bases. With V trimmed by 3 bases and J by 7 bases, 4 bases remained unmatched. In germline, CDR1 is SGHTA, CDR2 FQGTGA. The CDR3 is 15 amino acids.

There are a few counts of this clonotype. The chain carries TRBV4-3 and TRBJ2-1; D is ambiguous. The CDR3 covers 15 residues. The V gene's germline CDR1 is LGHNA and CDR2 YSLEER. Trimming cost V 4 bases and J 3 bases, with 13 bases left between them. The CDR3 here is CASSRTEENYNEQFF. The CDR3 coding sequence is TGCGCCAGCAGCCGGACCGAAGAGAACTACAATGAGCAGTTCTTC.

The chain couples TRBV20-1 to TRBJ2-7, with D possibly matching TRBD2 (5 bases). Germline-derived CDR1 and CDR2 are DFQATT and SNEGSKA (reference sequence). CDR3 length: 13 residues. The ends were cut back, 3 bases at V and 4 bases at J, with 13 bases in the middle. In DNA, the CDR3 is TGCAGTGCTAGGGACTTCCGCGGGTACGAGCAGTACTTC. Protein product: CSARDFRGYEQYF.

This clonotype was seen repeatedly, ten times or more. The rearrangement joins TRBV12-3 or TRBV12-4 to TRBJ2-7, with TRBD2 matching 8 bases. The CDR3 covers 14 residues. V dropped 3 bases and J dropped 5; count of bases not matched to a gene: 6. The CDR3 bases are TGTGCCAGCAGTTTTAGGACTAGCTTCGACGAGCAGTACTTC. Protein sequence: CASSFRTSFDEQYF.

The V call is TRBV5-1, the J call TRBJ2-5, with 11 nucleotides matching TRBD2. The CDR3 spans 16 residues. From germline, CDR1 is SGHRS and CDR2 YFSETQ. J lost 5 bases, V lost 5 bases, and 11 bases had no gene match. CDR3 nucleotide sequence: TGCGCCAGCAGAAGCCTTAGCGGGGGGGGCCGTGAGACCCAGTACTTC. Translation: CASRSLSGGGRETQYF.

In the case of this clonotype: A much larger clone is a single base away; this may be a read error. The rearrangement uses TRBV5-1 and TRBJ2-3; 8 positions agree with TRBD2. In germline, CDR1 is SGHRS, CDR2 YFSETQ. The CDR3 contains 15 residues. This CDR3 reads CASGLLAGGADTQYF. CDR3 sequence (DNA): TGCGCCAGCGGCTTGTTGGCGGGGGGCGCAGATACGCAGTATTTT.

The CDR3 protein is CSARGEGVGTDTQYF. CDR3 DNA: TGCAGTGCTAGAGGAGAGGGAGTTGGCACAGATACGCAGTATTTT. The V call is TRBV20-1, the J call TRBJ2-3, with a weak D call TRBD2 (5 bases). The ends were cut back, 1 base at V and 1 base at J, with 12 bases in the middle. The CDR3 extends over 15 amino acids. Germline V gene data show CDR1 as DFQATT and CDR2 as SNEGSKA (reference sequence).